A single sample is the source of the 30 T cell receptor beta chains below, sequenced in a study of beta chain features in type 1 diabetes. Of the isolated RNA, all was reverse transcribed, and so the sequenced material was expressed TCRB transcripts. Sequencing was performed with immunoSEQ multiplex PCR; in TCRdb, only in-frame clones are kept and a portion is missing. Altogether 970,000 or so clones are present, 15% to 20% being singletons, with the ten largest covering 0.023%. The sample comprised naive CD4+ T cells from blood. The receptors originated from a woman aged 18-29 years in good health.

This clone came up a few times. V and J are TRBV9 and TRBJ2-7, with 7 bases aligning to TRBD1. The V and J ends lost 1 base and 6 bases, in that order; junction bases with no gene match: 7. The CDR3 covers 14 residues. CDR1 and CDR2 (germline): SGDLS, YYNGEE. The CDR3 reads CASSVSHRGSEQYF. The CDR3 bases are TGTGCCAGCAGCGTAAGTCACAGGGGCAGCGAGCAGTACTTC.

Only a few counts were recorded for this clone. V usage is TRBV7-9 and J usage is TRBJ2-3; weak D call: TRBD2 (6 bases). Germline V gene sequence: CDR1 SEHNR, CDR2 FQNEAQ (reference sequence). The ends were cut back, 4 bases at V and 0 bases at J, with 11 bases in the middle. The CDR3 contains 15 residues. CDR3 region: CASSSGDRSTDTQYF. Written as DNA, the CDR3 is TGTGCCAGCAGCTCGGGAGATCGGAGCACAGATACGCAGTATTTT.

The chain has TRBV6-5 and TRBJ1-2; TRBD1 matches at 8 bases. Germline V lookup: CDR1 MNHEY, CDR2 SVGAGI. The CDR3 is 13 residues long. Losses at the gene ends were 4 bases for V and 4 bases for J; bases not matched to a gene: 2. CDR3 protein: CASSSGGGYGYTF. The CDR3 DNA sequence: TGTGCCAGCAGTTCAGGGGGCGGCTATGGCTACACCTTC.

This sequence joins TRBV7-9 and TRBJ2-5; D might be TRBD2 (6 bases). CDR3 length: 15 amino acids. Germline loops: CDR1 SEHNR, CDR2 FQNEAQ (reference sequence). The V gene lost 3 bases and the J gene lost 5 bases, with 16 bases spanning the gap. This CDR3 is CASSFKVGGEETQYF. CDR3 coding DNA: TGTGCCAGCAGCTTTAAGGTGGGAGGCGAGGAGACCCAGTACTTC. The full variable domain, with the rest looked up from reference TRBV7-9 and TRBJ2-5, is DTGVSQNPRHKITKRGQNVTFRCDPISEHNRLYWYRQTLGQGPEFLTYFQNEAQLEKSRLLSDRFSAERPKGSFSTLEIQRTEQGDSAMYLCASSFKVGGEETQYFGPGTRLLVL.

J is TRBJ2-3 and V is TRBV29-1, with 7 bases lining up with TRBD1. Trimming removed 5 bases from V and 1 base from J; junction bases left unmatched: 3. There are 13 residues in the CDR3. Germline V gene sequence: CDR1 SQVTM, CDR2 ANQGSEA. CDR3 in amino acids: CSVHRGGTDTQYF. The CDR3 region has the DNA TGCAGCGTTCACAGGGGAGGCACAGATACGCAGTATTTT.

In DNA form, the CDR3 reads TGTGCCAGCAGCTCATGGGACCTCACCCCGGGGACCATATATTTT. It codes for CASSSWDLTPGTIYF. This sequence joins TRBV7-9 and TRBJ1-3, with a possible D match to TRBD1 (5 bases). The CDR3 has 15 amino acids. Trimming removed 4 bases from V and 10 bases from J, with 20 bases in between. The germline gives CDR1 SEHNR, CDR2 FQNEAQ (reference sequence).

CDR3 nucleotides: TGTGCCAGTAGTATGAGACAGGGCCACACTGAAGCTTTCTTT. Its protein product is CASSMRQGHTEAFF. This rearrangement joins TRBV19 to TRBJ1-1; 7 nucleotides align to TRBD1. Trimming at V came to 3 bases and at J to 3 bases, leaving 4 bases not matched to a gene. Germline loops: CDR1 LNHDA, CDR2 SQIVND (reference sequence). CDR3 length: 14 residues.

In its sample, this clone was seen a few times. The chain combines TRBV9 with TRBJ2-6, with D hard to call. CDR1 SGDLS and CDR2 YYNGEE come from the germline V gene. V was shortened by 1 base and J by 3 bases, with 8 bases between the two germline ends. The CDR3 extends over 15 amino acids. CDR3 in DNA: TGTGCCAGCAGCGTAAACATGGATGGGGCCAACGTCCTGACTTTC. It is translated as CASSVNMDGANVLTF.

This clone was seen a handful of times. This sequence joins TRBV7-9 and TRBJ1-1, with D hard to call. Trimming shortened V by 5 bases and J by 5 bases, and 15 bases separated the two germline ends. The germline gives CDR1 SEHNR, CDR2 FQNEAQ (reference sequence). The CDR3 spans 14 residues. CDR3 region: CASSNTPVKTEAFF. CDR3 DNA sequence: TGTGCCAGCAGCAACACGCCGGTAAAAACTGAAGCTTTCTTT.

In this sample, this clone turned up a few times. V is TRBV28 and J is TRBJ2-7; TRBD2 agrees at 9 bases. The CDR3 contains 16 residues. Trimming cost V 7 bases and J 4 bases; bases outside gene matches: 14. Germline lookup yields CDR1 MDHEN and CDR2 SYDVKM. The chain's CDR3 is CASTPPRGLAEYEQYF. As DNA, the CDR3 is TGTGCCAGCACTCCCCCCAGGGGACTAGCAGAGTACGAGCAGTACTTC.

This chain joins TRBV7-9 and TRBJ2-1, with TRBD2 identical over 10 bases. From germline, CDR1 is SEHNR and CDR2 FQNEAQ (reference sequence). The CDR3 has 16 amino acids. After removal of 5 bases from V and 2 bases from J, the junction contained 6 bases not matched to a gene. The CDR3 DNA follows: TGTGCCAGCAGCCCAAGACTAGCGGGCGCCTACAATGAGCAGTTCTTC. Translated, it gives CASSPRLAGAYNEQFF.

The J gene is TRBJ2-5, the V gene TRBV29-1; 12 nucleotides agree with TRBD2. This CDR3 has 14 residues. Germline V CDR1 and CDR2: SQVTM, ANQGSEA. V lost 2 bases to trimming and J lost 11 bases; unmatched junction nucleotides: 9. CDR3 in amino acids: CSVETSGRSLEQYF. For the CDR3, the DNA is TGCAGCGTTGAAACTAGCGGGAGGTCCTTGGAGCAGTACTTC.

In this sample, this clone turned up a few times. The chain is built from TRBV14 and TRBJ1-2; a weak D match, TRBD1 (6 bases). This CDR3 contains 13 residues. V shed 4 bases and J shed 4 bases, with 10 bases lying between them. Germline loops: CDR1 SGHDN, CDR2 FVKESK. CDR3: CASSPQGFYGYTF. The DNA of the CDR3 is TGTGCCAGCAGCCCGCAGGGGTTCTATGGCTACACCTTC.

CDR3: CASSLGTTTDTQYF. DNA of the CDR3: TGTGCCAGCAGCTTAGGGACTACCACAGATACGCAGTATTTT. The rearrangement links TRBV7-8 to TRBJ2-3; weak D call: TRBD2 (6 bases). V lost 1 base to trimming and J lost 2 bases, with 7 bases between them. This CDR3 region has 14 residues. The germline gives CDR1 SGHVS, CDR2 FQNEAQ. The entire variable domain, with the rest obtained from reference TRBV7-8 and TRBJ2-3, is as follows: GAGVSQSPRYKVAKRGQDVALRCDPISGHVSLFWYQQALGQGPEFLTYFQNEAQLDKSGLPSDRFFAERPEGSVSTLKIQRTQQEDSAVYLCASSLGTTTDTQYFGPGTRLTVL.

This clone was detected only a few times. The chain uses TRBV6-6 and TRBJ2-5; the D call may be TRBD1 or TRBD2 (5 bases each). Germline-derived CDR1 and CDR2 are MNHNY and SVGAGI (reference sequence). V shed 3 bases and J shed 3 bases, with 11 bases lying between them. This CDR3 region has 14 residues. CDR3 loop: CASSYGGRKETQYF. The CDR3 bases are TGTGCCAGCAGTTATGGGGGACGGAAAGAGACCCAGTACTTC.

This clone has only a few counts. This chain uses TRBV7-9 with TRBJ2-7, with 7 bases aligning to TRBD1. This CDR3 is built from 12 residues. Germline trimming cut 4 bases from V and 4 bases from J; bases unmatched to any gene: 1. Germline CDR1 is SEHNR and CDR2 is FQNEAQ (reference sequence). The CDR3 DNA is TGTGCCAGCAGCTCGGACAGGTACGAGCAGTACTTC. Translated, it gives CASSSDRYEQYF.

The chain couples TRBV29-1 to TRBJ2-7; TRBD1 matches at 8 bases. After removal of 6 bases from V and 4 bases from J, the junction contained 14 bases not matched to a gene. Germline V gene lookup returns CDR1 SQVTM and CDR2 ANQGSEA. The CDR3 consists of 15 residues. CDR3 nucleotides: TGCAGCGTCCAACAGGGGGTCGGGTTTGAATACGAGCAGTACTTC. This codes for CSVQQGVGFEYEQYF.

The gene calls are TRBV28 and TRBJ2-1; D unclear. The CDR3 consists of 13 residues. Trimming shortened V by 7 bases and J by 4 bases, and 11 bases separated the two germline ends. Germline V lookup: CDR1 MDHEN, CDR2 SYDVKM. The CDR3 reads CASTATMYNEQFF. The DNA for the CDR3 is TGTGCCAGCACCGCGACCATGTACAATGAGCAGTTCTTC.

V is TRBV6-6 and J is TRBJ2-2; D is ambiguous. The CDR3 is 13 residues long. Trimming pared 6 bases from V and 6 bases from J, leaving 11 bases between. Germline V gene sequence: CDR1 MNHNY, CDR2 SVGAGI (reference sequence). The CDR3 nucleotides are TGTGCCAGCAGCCAGCCGTACGCCGGGGAGCTGTTTTTT. It is translated as CASSQPYAGELFF.

V is TRBV6-6 and J is TRBJ2-1; a possible D gene is TRBD1 (6 bases). The CDR3 extends over 14 amino acids. V lost 7 bases to trimming and J lost 6 bases, with 16 bases between them. Germline assignment: CDR1 MNHNY and CDR2 SVGAGI (reference sequence). CDR3 loop: CASMQGLTVNEQFF. The CDR3 DNA reads TGTGCCAGCATGCAGGGGCTTACAGTCAATGAGCAGTTCTTC.

V gene TRBV19 combines with J gene TRBJ2-1, with 9 positions matching TRBD2. The CDR3 is 17 amino acids. Per the germline V gene, CDR1 is LNHDA and CDR2 is SQIVND (reference sequence). Trimming at V came to 1 base and at J to 1 base, leaving 5 bases not matched to a gene. CDR3 sequence: CASSIVGTSRSYNEQFF. The CDR3 DNA sequence: TGTGCCAGTAGTATAGTGGGGACTAGCCGGTCCTACAATGAGCAGTTCTTC.

The chain combines TRBV7-2 with TRBJ2-2; 7 bases align to TRBD2. V shed 3 bases, J shed 2 bases, and the junction held 9 bases outside the gene matches. Looked up from germline, CDR1 is SGHTA and CDR2 is FQGNSA. The CDR3 spans 17 residues. This CDR3 is CASSLSRLASNTGELFF. The CDR3 nucleotides are TGTGCCAGCAGCTTGTCCCGACTAGCTTCCAACACCGGGGAGCTGTTTTTT. The complete variable domain, with remaining parts taken from reference TRBV7-2 and TRBJ2-2, reads GAGVSQSPSNKVTEKGKDVELRCDPISGHTALYWYRQSLGQGLEFLIYFQGNSAPDKSGLPSDRFSAERTGGSVSTLTIQRTQQEDSAVYLCASSLSRLASNTGELFFGEGSRLTVL.

This chain links TRBV28 with TRBJ1-5; TRBD1 is a possible D gene (6 bases). The CDR3 extends over 13 amino acids. Between the trimmed V and J ends, which lost 6 bases and 9 bases, there was a span of 15 bases. Germline CDR1 is MDHEN and CDR2 is SYDVKM. The CDR3 is CASRNWGAGPQHF. In DNA form, the CDR3 reads TGTGCCAGCAGGAACTGGGGGGCCGGGCCCCAGCATTTT.

This sequence joins TRBV7-8 and TRBJ2-3, with TRBD2 matching 9 bases. With 7 bases clipped from V and 1 base from J, the junction kept 6 bases outside the gene matches. Germline CDR1 reads SGHVS; CDR2 reads FQNEAQ. This CDR3 is 15 amino acids long. This chain's CDR3 is CASNRGGRGTDTQYF. Here the CDR3 DNA reads TGTGCCAGCAACAGGGGCGGGAGGGGCACAGATACGCAGTATTTT.

On this clone itself: Other nucleotide sequences in the sample specify the same CDR3. The chain couples TRBV18 to TRBJ2-5; perhaps TRBD1 as D (6 bases). The CDR3 consists of 13 residues. Germline CDR1 is KGHSH and CDR2 is LQKENI. Trimming removed 4 bases at V and 2 bases at J, with 8 bases between. CDR3 in DNA: TGTGCCAGCTCACGGGACATACAAGAGACCCAGTACTTC. Protein product: CASSRDIQETQYF.

This clone showed up just a few times. The genes are TRBV5-1 and TRBJ2-1; D might be TRBD2 (6 bases). The CDR3 length is 15 residues. Trimming pared 1 base from V and 5 bases from J, leaving 13 bases between. Germline CDR1 SGHRS, CDR2 YFSETQ. The CDR3: CASSLSLALNNEQFF. Written as DNA, the CDR3 is TGCGCCAGCAGCTTGAGCCTAGCGCTAAACAATGAGCAGTTCTTC.

The sample holds a few counts of this clone. The chain uses TRBV7-2 and TRBJ2-2; D possibly corresponds to TRBD2 (6 bases). Germline V gene sequence: CDR1 SGHTA, CDR2 FQGNSA. V lost 1 base, J lost 6 bases, and 21 bases lay in between. The CDR3 totals 18 residues. The CDR3 protein is CASSLDAGGAGLAGELFF. DNA for the CDR3: TGTGCCAGCAGCTTAGATGCGGGCGGGGCCGGACTCGCCGGGGAGCTGTTTTTT.

This clone was seen a few times. The V call is TRBV25-1, the J call TRBJ1-2; D remains unclear. V lost 6 bases, J lost 8 bases, and 13 bases lay in between. CDR3 size: 12 residues. Germline CDR1 reads MGHDK; CDR2 reads SYGVNS. In nucleotides, the CDR3 is TGTGCCAGCAGAAGAGACACGCGCGGCTACACCTTC. This sequence encodes CASRRDTRGYTF.

As regards this clone: Other nucleotide sequences in the sample specify the same CDR3. The rearrangement joins TRBV7-6 to TRBJ2-3, with 7 bases aligning to TRBD2. The CDR3 is made up of 15 amino acids. V lost 2 bases and J lost 0; bases outside the gene matches: 2. Germline V CDR1 and CDR2: SGHVS, FNYEAQ. CDR3 nucleotides: TGTGCCAGCAGCTTACGTAGCGGGAGCACAGATACGCAGTATTTT. It translates to CASSLRSGSTDTQYF.

The chain couples TRBV7-9 to TRBJ1-1; weak D call: TRBD1 (5 bases). CDR3 length: 11 residues. The V end lost 5 bases, the J end lost 4 bases, and 5 bases lay between the germline ends. Germline lookup yields CDR1 SEHNR and CDR2 FQNEAQ (reference sequence). The CDR3 sequence is CASSQGTEAFF. CDR3 in DNA: TGTGCCAGCAGCCAGGGCACTGAAGCTTTCTTT.